This T cell receptor beta chain was documented in a study of cytomegalovirus exposure and HLA in healthy donors (dated by TCRdb to 2017 to 2019). For context, the study as a whole: An earlier analysis of approximately 640 of the donors reported 250 to 350 Gb of sequence data and 117 million unique TCR beta sequences from 190 million or so T cells. An early release that covered some 630 HLA-typed donors contained approximately 300 gigabases of sequencing data and around 80 million unique TCR sequences. Of the roughly 400 genotyped donors, over 65% fell in the genetic ancestry cluster associated with self-reported Caucasian donors. The aim of the study was to test whether cataloging public T cell receptors could identify signatures of past pathogen exposure. The study used immunosequencing to profile the T cell repertoires of several hundred subjects and linked those repertoires to cytomegalovirus serostatus. Besides the first cohort of approximately 710 subjects, a separate validation cohort made up of roughly 120 different subjects was used. The study combined high-throughput TCR immunosequencing, statistical association of individual TCRs with disease status, and machine learning to predict cytomegalovirus infection status. A later analysis re-examined previously published TCR beta repertoires from about 700 donors and added high-resolution HLA genotyping to investigate patterns of TCR occurrence. Rather than using new phenotypic data, the later analysis identified candidate immune exposures from TCR beta sequences and from how often those sequences occurred across donors. An earlier analysis of 500 to 650 of the donors applied high-throughput TCR beta sequencing to assess whether each TCR beta V gene segment acted as functional or pseudogenic. Donor age, sex, ethnicity and CMV serostatus were compiled alongside the repertoire data. Genome-wide SNP genotypes for about 65% of the 666 donors were used in a later genetic analysis, which treated that subset as a discovery cohort. Every repertoire in the discovery cohort had been generated on one and the same sequencing platform. Both class I and class II loci were covered by HLA typing, at four-digit resolution. Typing coverage differed by locus: A, B, C, DRB1 and DQB1 were typed in roughly 620-640 donors, DQA1 in approximately 520, DPA1 in over 600, and DPB1 in approximately 450. A few DR-DQ haplotypes were treated as single units for association and clustering because of strong linkage in the cohort. Across 300 to 500 genotyped donors of the cohort, an average of roughly 250,000 unique TCR beta nucleotide sequences per donor were sequenced, and 15% to 20% of those sequences were non-productive.

Broad study findings and their caveats: Because some donors lacked HLA typing at each locus, the association tests relied only on the typed subset. An association between a missense DCLRE1C variant and V-gene and J-gene trimming of TCR beta chains was found in a later genetic analysis and replicated in an independent cohort. In a later analysis, the rate of TCR association differed among HLA loci, with DRB1 alleles having the most associated TCRs and HLA-C alleles having the fewest. Broadly in line with IMGT annotations, most TCR beta V segments showed up in productive rearrangements about 87% or about 30% of the time in an earlier analysis of 450 to 750 of the donors. In vitro tests confirmed that a few of the cytomegalovirus-associated TCR beta chains recognize cytomegalovirus antigens. Cytomegalovirus status was reported to be diagnosed by the classifier with high specificity and sensitivity in both the original and validation cohorts. The only immune exposure information available for the cohort was CMV serostatus. In the study, approximately 150 TCR beta chains were listed as associated with cytomegalovirus. At a false discovery rate of 0.05, a later analysis linked some 17,000 TCR beta sequences to specific HLA alleles. The cohort was sequenced for TCR beta chains only, and without alpha or paired-chain data the features that could be detected were limited. Across donors, most TCR sequences were observed very rarely, whereas some public TCRs were present in many individuals. Some IMGT-functional V segments, including TRBV6-2 and TRBV6-3, could not be distinguished by the 87-base-pair reads and were therefore excluded. The earlier analysis of 587 of the donors excluded approximately 17 rarely observed V segments, including chromosome 9 orphons, because counts were too low. Correlated functional status among segregating V segments might reflect linkage disequilibrium, but an unknown experimental factor could not be ruled out. A later analysis found that HLA-associated TCR beta chains were more clonally expanded and had lower generation probabilities than equally common non-associated chains. The authors suggested that the approach could potentially be generalized to other disease states and immunological phenotypes. Roughly uniform sequencing depth across donors was assumed in presence/absence analyses, although this assumption may not hold. According to a later analysis, parvovirus B19, influenza, CMV and Epstein-Barr virus appeared linked to several top co-occurrence clusters. A further reported finding was that TCR beta sequences accurately predicted the HLA-A and HLA-B alleles for most subjects in the first cohort. The sequencing pipeline was judged likely to have produced a cluster of highly shared sequence variants as a technical artifact. Strong co-occurrence of HLA alleles, especially DR and DQ, made assigning TCR associations to individual alleles difficult. A later genetic analysis reported fewer N-insertions in productive TCRs among donors in an Asian-associated ancestry cluster than the roughly 700-donor mean. In a later analysis, most CMV-associated TCR beta chains were found to appear HLA-restricted, with HLA associations seemingly driven largely by CMV exposure.

The method behind the library was the immunoSEQ multiplex PCR assay. A mixture of 60 forward primers for TCR Vbeta segments and 13 reverse primers for TCR Jbeta segments was used in the multiplex PCR. Amplification of the CDR3 region of rearranged TCR beta genes was performed with a multiplex PCR assay on genomic DNA. The Illumina HiSeq System was used to sequence the amplified TCR beta libraries as 87-base-pair reads. In the paper's pipeline: A later analysis tallied 75 million to 95 million unique TCR beta chains across the 666 repertoires, and some 12 million of those chains were shared by two or more donors. A nearest-neighbor algorithm error-corrected the raw reads and collapsed the reads into unique sequences, merging closely related sequences to remove PCR and sequencing errors. V, D and J gene segments were assigned by aligning CDR3 sequences to IMGT reference sequences. Each retained sequence needed at least a six-nucleotide match to both a V gene segment and a J gene segment. A rearrangement was called productive if the CDR3 had no stop codons and remained in frame with V and J, and every other rearrangement was called non-productive. CDR3 was defined by IMGT convention, running from the second conserved V-encoded cysteine to the conserved J-encoded phenylalanine. Sequences without an unambiguous match to a single V gene segment were excluded from the earlier analysis of about 630 of the donors. An earlier analysis of almost 600 of the donors classified V segments as functional when productive rearrangements were above 56.7% and as segregating when the standard deviation between donors was above 5%. A statistical classification framework was built to diagnose cytomegalovirus status from the catalog of TCR beta chain sequences. V and J gene assignment, in a later analysis, came from comparing TCR nucleotide sequences with IMGT/GENE-DB human TR gene sequences. The TCRdist pipeline was used in a later analysis to assign CDR3 sequences and most-parsimonious VDJ recombination scenarios. In a later analysis, each TCR beta chain was defined by its CDR3 amino acid sequence together with its V-gene family, and reads without a unique V-gene family were excluded. As a way to deal with suspected cross-contamination and a sequencing artifact, a later analysis dropped 450 to 600 nucleotide sequences that were highly shared and had low generation probability. A later analysis calculated a clonal expansion index for each public chain from normalized within-repertoire ranks of inferred template counts. Generation probabilities in a later analysis came from a VDJ recombination model fitted to out-of-frame rearrangements, and those results were checked against IGoR. Hypergeometric tests were used in a later analysis to score TCR-TCR, TCR-HLA and TCR-CMV co-occurrence, with a repertoire-size bias correction applied to the TCR pairs. In a later analysis, false discovery rates were estimated by permuting HLA or CMV assignments 20 times. A later analysis grouped co-occurring TCRs with DBSCAN, adding TCRdist sequence similarity when clustering within HLA-allele-positive subsets. Repertoires with fewer than 30,000 or more than 120,000 public chains were left out of co-occurrence clustering, as were four to six repertoires with anomalous nucleotide sharing. Entries here come from immuneACCESS through TCRdb and include only in-frame sequences with V and J called. Some clones fail to appear in such tables; in the studies checked, an unresolved V gene covers under half of the shortfall, and the cause of the remainder is unknown. Clone size and V and J calls were adopted from that table, with D and trimming inferred from the DNA. This sample lists around 77,000 clones; about 84% were detected once. The ten largest clones add up to 3% to 3.5% of the sample.

The CDR3, cysteine through phenylalanine, is 15 amino acids long. Left in the record is the CDR3 DNA by itself, 45 bases read in frame from the first base. The junction shows trimming of 5 bases on V and 0 bases on J, plus 13 bases between the germline ends. From a lookup of the germline V gene, CDR1 and CDR2 are MNHNS and SASEGT. Concerning this clone itself: What this receptor recognizes is not known. Qualities for individual bases were not recorded, and no much larger clone is one base off.

The cohort was made up of 500 to 800 healthy bone marrow donors. At the time of sampling, every cohort member was nominally healthy, though immune exposures that went unrecorded were likely present. The donor tested CMV seronegative and was one of the 352 seronegative cohort members. A peripheral blood sample was provided by each donor, and peripheral blood mononuclear cells were used for TCR beta sequencing. Genomic DNA extraction from the blood cell samples was performed with the Qiagen DNeasy Blood Extraction Kit. The rearrangement combines TRBV6-1 with TRBJ1-2; the D gene cannot be named for sure. The clonotype comes from a man aged 35-49 years in good health and CMV-seronegative. Sequencing input: PBMCs. The DNA sequence reads TGTGCCAGCAGTTCTAGCCCTGGCGCTAACTATGGCTACACCTTC. The resulting protein is CASSSSPGANYGYTF.